The 11 T cell receptor beta chains in this list originate from one sample, sequenced in a study of T cells in Graves' hyperthyroidism and ophthalmopathy. TCR beta CDR3 regions were amplified from RNA. An initial round of RT-PCR targeting the TCR CDR3 relied on the HTBI primer set. TCRdb passed the multiplex PCR reads through MiXCR, listing each CDR3 protein once. The table has roughly 350,000 distinct CDR3 sequences, over 11% seen once. The sequencing input was blood. The receptor source for this set is a woman in her twenties or thirties with Graves' hyperthyroidism.

Ten or more counts support this clonotype. The V call is TRBV6-1, the J call TRBJ2-7; 7 positions agree with TRBD2. The CDR3 runs to 13 residues. Germline CDR1 reads MNHNS; CDR2 reads SASEGT. Unmatched junction bases numbered 11, after V lost 8 bases and J lost 7 bases. CDR3 amino acids: CASYEGGRGEQYF. In DNA, the CDR3 is TGTGCCAGCTACGAGGGAGGGCGGGGGGAGCAGTACTTC.

This clonotype was picked up many times. The V and J genes are TRBV20-1 and TRBJ2-5; 9 nucleotides align to TRBD2. The V gene's germline CDR1 is DFQATT and CDR2 SNEGSKA (reference sequence). Trimming took 6 bases from V and 5 from J; bases not matched to a gene: 7. This CDR3 spans 13 amino acids. CDR3 in DNA: TGCAGTGCGATCGGACTAGCGTGGGAGACCCAGTACTTC. It is translated as CSAIGLAWETQYF.

The rearrangement links TRBV9 to TRBJ1-5; tentatively, D is TRBD1 (5 bases). Trimming took off 6 bases at V and 0 bases at J, with 19 bases between the two ends. The CDR3 is 17 residues long. Looked up from germline, CDR1 is SGDLS and CDR2 is YYNGEE. The CDR3 nucleotides read TGTGCCAGCACCTCCCCCGCACGGACATATAGCAATCAGCCCCAGCATTTT. Translated: CASTSPARTYSNQPQHF.

This clonotype was seen a handful of times. This chain links TRBV4-1 with TRBJ2-7, with D tentatively TRBD2 (6 bases). The germline gives CDR1 MGHRA, CDR2 YSYEKL. The CDR3 is made up of 15 amino acids. V was cut by 4 bases and J by 1 base, with 14 bases left in between. The DNA for the CDR3 is TGCGCCAGCAGCCCCCTAGCAGGGAGGTCCTACGAGCAGTACTTC. Amino acids: CASSPLAGRSYEQYF.

The chain uses TRBV3-1 and TRBJ1-2; D remains ambiguous. The V end lost 1 base, the J end lost 3 bases, and 6 bases lay between the germline ends. The length of the CDR3 is 13 residues. Germline assignment: CDR1 LGHDT and CDR2 YNNKEL (reference sequence). The CDR3 nucleotides read TGTGCCAGCAGCCAAGGTCTCGACTATGGCTACACCTTC. The encoded protein is CASSQGLDYGYTF.

This clonotype has more than one count but fewer than ten. The V gene is TRBV20-1, the J gene TRBJ1-5; D gene unclear. The V and J ends lost 0 bases and 4 bases respectively, with 13 bases between them. The germline CDR1 and CDR2 sequences are DFQATT and SNEGSKA (reference sequence). The CDR3 covers 15 residues. For the CDR3, the DNA is TGCAGTGCTAGAGACGAGGAGGGTGGAAATCAGCCCCAGCATTTT. It is translated as CSARDEEGGNQPQHF.

This sequence joins TRBV7-8 and TRBJ2-1; TRBD2 matches at 7 bases. The CDR3 length is 15 residues. Trimming removed 6 bases from V and 0 bases from J; junction bases left unmatched: 5. Germline V CDR1 and CDR2: SGHVS, FQNEAQ. The CDR3 bases are TGTGCCAGCAGTTCCCAGCGGGGCTCCTACAATGAGCAGTTCTTC. Translation gives CASSSQRGSYNEQFF.

The chain carries TRBV18 and TRBJ1-6; no definite D call. Trimming stripped 2 bases from V and 8 bases from J, with 16 bases between. The CDR3 is made up of 16 amino acids. Per germline, CDR1 KGHSH and CDR2 LQKENI. CDR3 sequence (DNA): TGTGCCAGCTCACCATTGAACAGACGGTTGGATTCACCCCTCCACTTT. Translating gives CASSPLNRRLDSPLHF.

In its sample, this clonotype was seen many times. The chain links TRBV29-1 to TRBJ2-1, with 7 positions matching TRBD1. CDR1 SQVTM and CDR2 ANQGSEA come from the germline V gene. There are 13 residues in the CDR3. J was trimmed by 10 bases and V by 4 bases; bases with no gene match: 10. DNA of the CDR3: TGCAGCGTTGTTGGGCAGGGGGTTGGGGAGCAGTTCTTC. Amino acids: CSVVGQGVGEQFF.

This clonotype was counted many times. V is TRBV28 and J is TRBJ1-1; the D is unclear. This CDR3 contains 14 residues. Germline V gives CDR1 MDHEN, CDR2 SYDVKM. The V gene lost 5 bases and the J gene lost 2 bases, with 12 bases spanning the gap. CDR3 region: CASSLRRFNTEAFF. CDR3 nucleotides: TGTGCCAGCAGTCTCCGGAGGTTTAACACTGAAGCTTTCTTT.

In its sample, this clonotype was seen many times. V gene TRBV29-1 combines with J gene TRBJ1-6; D perhaps matches TRBD1 (6 bases). CDR1 and CDR2 from the germline V gene are SQVTM and ANQGSEA. The V end was cut by 6 bases, the J end by 10 bases, with 16 bases between. The CDR3 has 13 residues. The CDR3 sequence is CSVPGEGDSPLHF. Written as DNA, the CDR3 is TGCAGCGTCCCCGGTGAGGGGGACTCACCCCTCCACTTT.